This TCR beta chain is from a study of OX40 agonist ivuxolimab in advanced cancers. Turning to the overall study: Ivuxolimab was an agonistic, fully human IgG2 monoclonal antibody directed against OX40 (CD134), a costimulatory receptor. Three dose-escalation patients achieved partial responses, one with hepatocellular carcinoma and two with cutaneous melanoma. Intravenous ivuxolimab was administered to patients every 2 weeks at six dose levels: 0.01, 0.1, 0.3, 1.5, 3 and 10 mg/kg. Patients were allowed to have had prior anti-PD-1, anti-PD-L1 or anti-CTLA-4 therapy, and around two fifths of the dose-escalation patients had been treated with checkpoint inhibitors. Of the roughly 51 dose-escalation patients, hepatocellular carcinoma was present in around 19, melanoma in approximately 15, renal cell carcinoma in 9 and head and neck cancer in 9. The monotherapy dose-escalation portion (N = 52 patients) of the phase I ivuxolimab trial is reported in the paper. The purpose of peripheral TCRbeta sequencing was to test whether ivuxolimab changed TCR sequence diversity and led to clonal T-cell expansion. In the dose-escalation cohort, more than 75% of patients were male, and the mean age was approximately 60 years, with a range of about 23 to 90.

Overall results and qualifications from the work: At doses from 0.1 to 3.0 mg/kg, clonal expansion was seen in both CD4+ and CD8+ blood T cells between baseline and week 6. In the 0.1-3.0 mg/kg groups, partial responders were among the patients with the lowest normalized peripheral clonal expansion, particularly in CD8+ T cells. The antigen specificity of the peripheral T cells that underwent clonal expansion was not determined. Low levels of normalized T-cell clonal expansion were also seen in some patients who did not respond. After ivuxolimab, expanded clones were on average more numerous among CD8+ T cells than among CD4+ T cells.

To sequence the TCRbeta CDR3 region, genomic DNA was isolated from the sorted cells. TCRbeta CDR3 regions were sequenced using the immunoSEQ Assay. The table comes from immuneACCESS by way of TCRdb, which keeps in-frame sequences with V and J called. Part of the clones is missing from these tables; in studies checked, under half for an unresolved V gene and the rest for unknown reasons. A total of about 58,000 clones appear in this sample, 70% to 85% of them only once. Jointly, the top ten make up approximately 1.5% of the sample. Patients with a history of autoimmune disease or receiving systemic immunosuppression were excluded from the trial. Peripheral blood for TCR sequencing was drawn from every dose cohort at baseline, at cycle 4 day 1 and at cycle 7 day 1. Samples were obtained from an open-label, multicenter, first-in-human phase I dose-escalation trial of ivuxolimab. Adults with locally advanced or metastatic melanoma, renal cell carcinoma, hepatocellular carcinoma or head and neck squamous cell carcinoma were enrolled in the trial. CD4+ and CD8+ T cells were sorted separately from peripheral blood before TCR sequencing.

Taken from cysteine to phenylalanine, the CDR3 has 14 residues. Only the CDR3 DNA is retained, 42 bases long and in frame from the first base. Germline trimming amounts to 8 bases on V and 2 bases on J, with 5 as the count of junction bases outside the gene matches. The germline V gene specifies MNHNS as CDR1 and SASEGT as CDR2. Turning to this clone: Its antigen remains undetermined. Per-base quality was not reported, and no clone a single base away is much larger than it.

The TCR sequence derives from an adult with an advanced solid tumor such as melanoma, head and neck, liver or kidney cancer. The source was CD4+ or CD8+ T cells sorted from blood, collected in a trial of the OX40 agonist ivuxolimab. The chain couples TRBV6-1 to TRBJ2-3; 9 central nucleotides agree with TRBD2. The sequenced DNA: TGTGCCAGCGTAGCGGGAGCGAACACAGATACGCAGTATTTT. Translated, this is CASVAGANTDTQYF.